This is a list of T cell receptor beta chains from one sample in a study of CD8 T cells in Susac syndrome. Via MiXCR, TCRdb re-called the immunoSEQ multiplex PCR reads, giving one row per CDR3 protein. The repertoire holds tens of thousands of distinct CDR3 sequences, 94% seen once, with roughly 0.27% in the top ten. Source material: CD8+ T cells from PBMCs. The source of these receptors is a human donor in good health. The CDR3 runs from the conserved cysteine through the conserved F or W. A D gene is named only where the DNA matches it firmly. Rows give clone size only sometimes, using once, few, many, or a class for an expanded clone.

d_call	clone_size	cdr3_length	v_call	j_call	cdr3_aa	cdr3_nt
NA	NA	16	TRBV9	TRBJ2-2	CASSSHYGGDAGELFF	TGTGCCAGCAGCTCTCACTACGGAGGAGATGCCGGGGAGCTGTTTTTT
NA	NA	18	TRBV4-2	TRBJ2-2	CASSQDNLAGQDTGELFF	TGTGCCAGCAGCCAAGATAATCTAGCGGGACAGGACACCGGGGAGCTGTTTTTT
NA	NA	14	TRBV19	TRBJ2-1	CASSPPGYTGEQFF	TGTGCCAGTAGTCCCCCGGGGTACACAGGCGAGCAGTTCTTC
NA	NA	14	TRBV27	TRBJ2-3	CASSFRGAPDTQYF	TGTGCCAGCAGTTTCCGCGGGGCCCCAGATACGCAGTATTTT
NA	NA	17	TRBV12-3/TRBV12-4	TRBJ2-5	CASSSSRGFGYQETQYF	TGTGCCAGCAGTTCCTCGCGGGGCTTCGGGTACCAAGAGACCCAGTACTTC
TRBD2	NA	19	TRBV28	TRBJ2-1	CASSFTGLAGGSSYNEQFF	TGTGCCAGCAGTTTCACGGGACTAGCGGGAGGCAGCTCCTACAATGAGCAGTTCTTC
NA	NA	13	TRBV19	TRBJ2-1	CASIGVSYNEQFF	TGTGCCAGTATAGGGGTTTCTTACAATGAGCAGTTCTTC
NA	NA	15	TRBV29-1	TRBJ1-2	CSVVPGPGSNYGYTF	TGCAGCGTAGTACCGGGCCCCGGGTCCAACTATGGCTACACCTTC
TRBD1	NA	16	TRBV6-1	TRBJ2-1	CASRNPGTGVRDEQFF	TGTGCCAGCAGGAACCCCGGGACAGGGGTGAGGGATGAGCAGTTCTTC
TRBD2	once	15	TRBV7-3	TRBJ2-1	CASRVSGSPYNEQFF	TGTGCCAGCAGGGTTAGCGGGAGCCCCTACAATGAGCAGTTCTTC
NA	NA	18	TRBV7-3	TRBJ2-2	CASSLGTGTFEGAGELFF	TGTGCCAGCAGCTTAGGGACCGGGACTTTCGAAGGTGCCGGGGAGCTGTTTTTT
NA	NA	14	TRBV24-1	TRBJ2-1	CATSDLGPSDEQFF	TGTGCCACCAGTGATTTGGGGCCCTCTGATGAGCAGTTCTTC
NA	NA	12	TRBV12-3/TRBV12-4	TRBJ1-2	CASLGRVNGYTF	TGTGCCAGCCTTGGCAGGGTGAATGGCTACACCTTC
TRBD1	NA	13	TRBV18	TRBJ2-1	CASSMTGYNEQFF	TGTGCCAGCTCCATGACAGGGTACAATGAGCAGTTCTTC
NA	NA	11	TRBV20-1	TRBJ1-1	CSAKGGTEAFF	TGCAGTGCTAAGGGGGGCACTGAAGCTTTCTTT
NA	NA	11	TRBV4-1	TRBJ2-2	CATRGTGELFF	TGCGCCACACGGGGTACCGGGGAGCTGTTTTTT
NA	NA	15	TRBV7-8	TRBJ1-1	CASSLLTILYTEAFF	TGTGCCAGCAGCTTATTGACGATCCTTTACACTGAAGCTTTCTTT
NA	NA	15	TRBV7-9	TRBJ2-1	CASSLVRGTYNEQFF	TGTGCCAGCAGCTTAGTTCGGGGGACCTACAATGAGCAGTTCTTC
NA	NA	15	TRBV7-8	TRBJ1-6	CASSYETATNSPLHF	TGTGCCAGCAGCTATGAGACAGCGACGAATTCACCCCTCCACTTT
TRBD1	NA	14	TRBV7-6	TRBJ2-7	CASSTGTGADEQYF	TGTGCCAGCAGCACCGGGACAGGGGCGGACGAGCAGTACTTC
NA	NA	13	TRBV29-1	TRBJ1-1	CSVSEHLNTEAFF	TGCAGCGTTTCCGAACACCTGAACACTGAAGCTTTCTTT
NA	NA	13	TRBV7-9	TRBJ2-1	CASSLVGGHEQFF	TGTGCCAGCAGCTTAGTAGGTGGTCATGAGCAGTTCTTC
NA	NA	13	TRBV12-3/TRBV12-4	TRBJ2-1	CASSNTVYNEQFF	TGTGCCAGCAGTAACACAGTTTACAATGAGCAGTTCTTC
TRBD2	NA	14	TRBV20-1	TRBJ2-5	CSASPSGGAWSQYF	TGCAGTGCTAGCCCTAGCGGGGGGGCTTGGTCCCAGTACTTC
TRBD2	few	18	TRBV14	TRBJ2-3	CASSQEIRDYGPTDTQYF	TGTGCCAGCAGCCAAGAGATCCGGGACTATGGACCCACAGATACGCAGTATTTT
NA	NA	13	TRBV20-1	TRBJ1-1	CSARGGRGIEAFF	TGCAGTGCTAGAGGGGGCAGGGGAATAGAAGCTTTCTTT
NA	NA	14	TRBV15	TRBJ2-3	CATSRVSGTDTQYF	TGTGCCACCAGCAGAGTCTCAGGCACAGATACGCAGTATTTT
NA	NA	13	TRBV15	TRBJ1-1	CATSGLRGTEAFF	TGTGCCACCAGCGGACTCAGGGGCACTGAAGCTTTCTTT
NA	NA	15	TRBV27	TRBJ1-5	CASSTGLLWRQPQHF	TGTGCCAGCAGTACGGGACTCCTGTGGCGACAGCCCCAGCATTTT
NA	once	15	TRBV4-1	TRBJ2-5	CASSHLRESQETQYF	TGCGCCAGCAGCCACCTCCGGGAGTCCCAAGAGACCCAGTACTTC
NA	NA	19	TRBV25-1	TRBJ2-1	CASSEWGRGGLGSYNEQFF	TGTGCCAGCAGTGAATGGGGACGGGGAGGATTAGGGTCCTACAATGAGCAGTTCTTC
NA	NA	14	TRBV7-2	TRBJ2-7	CASSLTSLDGEQYF	TGTGCCAGCAGCTTAACGTCCCTGGATGGCGAGCAGTACTTC
NA	NA	13	TRBV7-9	TRBJ2-7	CASSSRDRYEQYF	TGTGCCAGCAGCTCCCGGGATCGCTACGAGCAGTACTTC
TRBD1	NA	13	TRBV13	TRBJ1-2	CASSSDRGEGYTF	TGTGCCAGCAGTTCGGACAGGGGAGAAGGCTACACCTTC
NA	few	17	TRBV7-3	TRBJ2-1	CASSSDPKLFSYNEQFF	TGTGCCAGCAGCTCCGACCCCAAGCTGTTCTCCTACAATGAGCAGTTCTTC
TRBD1	NA	14	TRBV29-1	TRBJ1-1	CSVLKRQGRPEAFF	TGCAGCGTGCTTAAACGACAGGGAAGACCTGAAGCTTTCTTT
NA	NA	15	TRBV5-1	TRBJ2-1	CASSLAGPSHNEQFF	TGCGCCAGCAGCTTGGCCGGCCCGTCCCACAATGAGCAGTTCTTC
TRBD1	NA	17	TRBV4-1	TRBJ1-4	CASSQGIQGGWGEKLFF	TGCGCCAGCAGCCAAGGAATACAGGGGGGTTGGGGTGAAAAACTGTTTTTT
NA	few	14	TRBV7-9	TRBJ1-4	CASSRTATNEKLFF	TGTGCCAGCAGCCGGACAGCAACTAATGAAAAACTGTTTTTT
NA	once	14	TRBV27	TRBJ2-1	CASSLSLEGIGQFF	TGTGCCAGCAGTTTATCATTGGAAGGGATTGGGCAGTTCTTC